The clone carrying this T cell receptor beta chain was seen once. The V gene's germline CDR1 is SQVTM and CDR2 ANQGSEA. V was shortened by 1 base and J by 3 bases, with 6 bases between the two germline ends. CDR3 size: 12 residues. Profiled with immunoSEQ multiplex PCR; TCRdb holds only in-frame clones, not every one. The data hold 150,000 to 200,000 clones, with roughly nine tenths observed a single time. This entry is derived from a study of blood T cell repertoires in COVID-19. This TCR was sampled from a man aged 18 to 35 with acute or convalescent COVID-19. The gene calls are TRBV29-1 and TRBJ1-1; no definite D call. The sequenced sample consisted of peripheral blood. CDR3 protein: CSVEGRYTEAFF. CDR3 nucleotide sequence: TGCAGCGTTGAAGGGAGATACACTGAAGCTTTCTTT.